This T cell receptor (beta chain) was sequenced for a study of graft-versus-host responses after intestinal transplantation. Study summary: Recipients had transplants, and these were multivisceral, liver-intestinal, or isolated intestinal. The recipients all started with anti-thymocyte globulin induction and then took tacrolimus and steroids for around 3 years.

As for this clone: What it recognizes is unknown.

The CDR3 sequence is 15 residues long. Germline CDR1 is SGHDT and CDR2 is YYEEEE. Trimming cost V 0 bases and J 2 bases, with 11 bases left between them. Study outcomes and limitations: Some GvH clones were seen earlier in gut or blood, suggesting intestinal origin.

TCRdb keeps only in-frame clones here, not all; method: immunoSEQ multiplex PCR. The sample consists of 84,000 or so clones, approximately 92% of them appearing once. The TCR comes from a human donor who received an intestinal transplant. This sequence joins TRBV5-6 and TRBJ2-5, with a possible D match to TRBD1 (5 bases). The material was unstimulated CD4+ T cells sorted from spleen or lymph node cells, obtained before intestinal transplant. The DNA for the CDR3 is TGTGCCAGCAGCTTGGTTGGGGCTGAACAAGAGACCCAGTACTTC. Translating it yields CASSLVGAEQETQYF.